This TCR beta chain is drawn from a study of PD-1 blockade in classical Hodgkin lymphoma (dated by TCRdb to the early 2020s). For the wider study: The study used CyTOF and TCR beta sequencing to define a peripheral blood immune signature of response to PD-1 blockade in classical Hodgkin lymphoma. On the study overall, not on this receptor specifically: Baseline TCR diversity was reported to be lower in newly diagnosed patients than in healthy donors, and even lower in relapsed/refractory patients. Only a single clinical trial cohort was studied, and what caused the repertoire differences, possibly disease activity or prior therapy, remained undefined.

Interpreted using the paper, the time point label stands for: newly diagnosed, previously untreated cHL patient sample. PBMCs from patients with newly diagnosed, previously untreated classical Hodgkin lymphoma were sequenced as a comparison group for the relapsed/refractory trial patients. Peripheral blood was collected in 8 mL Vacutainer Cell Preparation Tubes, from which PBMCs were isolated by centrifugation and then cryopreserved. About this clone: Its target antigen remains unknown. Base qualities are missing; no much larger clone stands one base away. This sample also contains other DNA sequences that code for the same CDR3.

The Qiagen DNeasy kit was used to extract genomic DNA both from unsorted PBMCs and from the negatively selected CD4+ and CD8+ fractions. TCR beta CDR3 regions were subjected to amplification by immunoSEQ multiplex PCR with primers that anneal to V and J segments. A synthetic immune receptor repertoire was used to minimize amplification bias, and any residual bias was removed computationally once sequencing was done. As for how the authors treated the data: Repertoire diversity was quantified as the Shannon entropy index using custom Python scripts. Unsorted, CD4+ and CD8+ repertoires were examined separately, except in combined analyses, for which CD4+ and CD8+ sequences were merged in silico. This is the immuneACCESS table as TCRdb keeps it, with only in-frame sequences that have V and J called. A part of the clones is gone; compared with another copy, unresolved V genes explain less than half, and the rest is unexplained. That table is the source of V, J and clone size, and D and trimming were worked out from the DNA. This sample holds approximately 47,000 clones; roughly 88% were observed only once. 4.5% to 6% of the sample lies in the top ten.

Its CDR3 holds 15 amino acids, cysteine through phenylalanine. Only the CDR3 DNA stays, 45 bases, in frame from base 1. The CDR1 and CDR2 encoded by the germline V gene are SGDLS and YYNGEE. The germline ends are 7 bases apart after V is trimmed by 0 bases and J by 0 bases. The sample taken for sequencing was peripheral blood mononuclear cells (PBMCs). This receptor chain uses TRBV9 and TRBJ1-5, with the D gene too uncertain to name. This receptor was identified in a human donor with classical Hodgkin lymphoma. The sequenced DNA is TGTGCCAGCAGCGTAGGCACAGTTAGCAATCAGCCCCAGCATTTT. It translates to CASSVGTVSNQPQHF.